A single sample gave rise to the 19 T cell receptor beta chains below, sequenced in a study of cytomegalovirus exposure and HLA in healthy donors (dated by TCRdb to about 2017). Library construction relied on the immunoSEQ multiplex PCR assay. For the multiplex PCR, a mixture combining 60 forward primers for TCR Vbeta segments and 13 reverse primers for TCR Jbeta segments was used. The table comes from immuneACCESS by way of TCRdb, which keeps in-frame sequences with V and J called. Part of the clones is missing from these tables; in studies checked, under half for an unresolved V gene and the rest for unknown reasons. The sample contains over 110,000 clones, 78% of them found a single time. The top ten clones comprise under 3% of the sample. What was sequenced was PBMCs. These receptors were taken from a female donor in good health and CMV-seronegative.

The rearrangement joins TRBV28 to TRBJ2-2, with D possibly matching TRBD1 (5 bases). Looked up from germline, CDR1 is MDHEN and CDR2 is SYDVKM. This CDR3 has 15 residues. Trimming shortened V by 6 bases and J by 0 bases, and 11 bases separated the two germline ends. CDR3 nucleotides: TGTGCCAGCAGGACAGACGGAGCGAACACCGGGGAGCTGTTTTTT. It translates to CASRTDGANTGELFF.

This clone was recorded a few times. A read error likely explains this, since a far larger clone differs by one base. The identical CDR3 is also encoded by other nucleotide sequences in the sample. The chain couples TRBV4-1 to TRBJ2-7; 8 nucleotides align to TRBD2. Germline V gives CDR1 MGHRA, CDR2 YSYEKL. This CDR3 has 15 residues. V trimming: 1 base; J trimming: 1 base; junction bases outside the gene matches: 3. The CDR3 spells CASSQASGGSYEQYF. CDR3 bases: TGCGCCAGCAGCCAAGCCAGCGGGGGTTCCTACGAGCAGTACTTC.

This clone is a singleton in its sample. This chain links TRBV5-1 with TRBJ2-2, with unresolved D. Germline V gene lookup returns CDR1 SGHRS and CDR2 YFSETQ. This CDR3 comprises 17 residues. V was clipped by 2 bases and J by 1 base, with 15 bases between them. The CDR3 DNA reads TGCGCCAGCAGCTTTCAGAATCCTACGGGGAACACCGGGGAGCTGTTTTTT. Protein sequence: CASSFQNPTGNTGELFF.

The rearrangement uses TRBV20-1 and TRBJ2-7; the match to TRBD1 covers 7 bases. The CDR3 loop spans 11 amino acids. Germline CDR1 DFQATT, CDR2 SNEGSKA (reference sequence). CDR3 bases: TGCAGCGGACAGGACTCCTACGAGCAGTACTTC. Its translation: CSGQDSYEQYF.

The V call is TRBV14, the J call TRBJ2-1; 9 bases are shared with TRBD1. The CDR3 loop spans 15 amino acids. Trimming removed 6 bases from V and 6 bases from J; junction bases left unmatched: 9. The germline V gene encodes CDR1 SGHDN and CDR2 FVKESK. The CDR3 sequence is CASRQGQGFSNEQFF. The CDR3, as DNA: TGTGCCAGCAGGCAGGGACAGGGTTTCTCCAATGAGCAGTTCTTC. The full variable domain, completed using reference TRBV14 and TRBJ2-1, is EAGVTQFPSHSVIEKGQTVTLRCDPISGHDNLYWYRRVMGKEIKFLLHFVKESKQDESGMPNNRFLAERTGGTYSTLKVQPAELEDSGVYFCASRQGQGFSNEQFFGPGTRLTVL.

This rearrangement joins TRBV10-3 to TRBJ1-1; a possible D gene is TRBD1 (6 bases). The ends were cut back, 2 bases at V and 0 bases at J, with 25 bases in the middle. CDR3 length: 20 residues. Germline CDR1 ENHRY, CDR2 SYGVKD. The CDR3 bases are TGTGCCATCAGTGAGAGGGGGGGGAAACCGGCATTCCGCATGAACACTGAAGCTTTCTTT. Amino acid sequence: CAISERGGKPAFRMNTEAFF.

The CDR3 nucleotides read TGTGCCATCAGTGAGTCGGGGGGACAGCTGACCTACGAGCAGTACTTC. Its translation: CAISESGGQLTYEQYF. The chain recombines TRBV10-3 with TRBJ2-7; tentatively, D is TRBD1 (7 bases). This CDR3 region has 16 residues. With 0 bases removed from V and 2 bases from J, the gap between germline ends came to 14 bases. Germline V gene lookup returns CDR1 ENHRY and CDR2 SYGVKD.

This clone was recorded once. The junction does not match germline at one end; this may be a read error. The chain links TRBV30 to TRBJ2-7, with 7 bases aligning to TRBD2. The CDR3 runs 15 residues. Germline V lookup: CDR1 GTSNPN, CDR2 SVGIG (reference sequence). CDR3 protein: CAWSKGGKSSHEQYF. CDR3 nucleotides: TGTGCCTGGAGTAAGGGAGGGAAATCCTCCCACGAGCAGTACTTC.

This rearrangement joins TRBV29-1 to TRBJ1-1, with 7 bases matching TRBD1. J gave up 9 bases and V 7 bases, and 8 bases lay outside the gene matches. The CDR3 is 11 amino acids. Germline V CDR1 and CDR2: SQVTM, ANQGSEA. This chain's CDR3 is CSAEWDRQAFF. Written as DNA, the CDR3 is TGCAGCGCCGAATGGGACAGACAAGCTTTCTTT.

The rearrangement joins TRBV28 to TRBJ1-5; possibly TRBD1 for D (6 bases). Trimming took 7 bases from V and 7 from J, leaving 11 bases between them. The CDR3 totals 12 residues. Germline assignment: CDR1 MDHEN and CDR2 SYDVKM. CDR3 amino acids: CASTGDGQPQHF. CDR3 in DNA: TGTGCCAGCACAGGGGATGGGCAGCCCCAGCATTTT.

J is TRBJ1-1 and V is TRBV7-8; D is unresolved. Trimming cost V 0 bases and J 2 bases, with 7 bases left between them. The CDR3 loop spans 14 amino acids. The V gene's germline CDR1 is SGHVS and CDR2 FQNEAQ. For the CDR3, the DNA is TGTGCCAGCAGCTTAGCTGCGGGAAACACTGAAGCTTTCTTT. Amino acid sequence: CASSLAAGNTEAFF.

The gene calls are TRBV27 and TRBJ2-5; a weak D match, TRBD1 (6 bases). Trimming took off 8 bases at V and 5 bases at J, with 15 bases between the two ends. The CDR3 is 13 amino acids. Germline lookup yields CDR1 MNHEY and CDR2 SMNVEV (reference sequence). CDR3 in DNA: TGTGCCAGCGGATCCCACAGGGAGGAGACCCAGTACTTC. This translates into CASGSHREETQYF.

The chain employs TRBV15 and TRBJ1-1; maybe TRBD1 (5 bases). Trimming took 0 bases from V and 1 from J, leaving 12 bases between them. The CDR3 consists of 16 residues. Per the germline V gene, CDR1 is LNHNV and CDR2 is YYDKDF (reference sequence). Written as DNA, the CDR3 is TGTGCCACCAGCAGAGATTTTGGGGCAAAGAACACTGAAGCTTTCTTT. It encodes CATSRDFGAKNTEAFF.

This rearrangement joins TRBV7-9 to TRBJ1-1; D remains unclear. The CDR3 covers 14 residues. The ends were cut back, 1 base at V and 8 bases at J, with 14 bases in the middle. CDR1 and CDR2 (germline): SEHNR, FQNEAQ (reference sequence). This CDR3 is CASSLVVSLAEAFF. CDR3 DNA: TGTGCCAGCAGCTTAGTAGTCTCCTTAGCGGAAGCTTTCTTT.

The chain employs TRBV15 and TRBJ1-1, with TRBD1 identical over 8 bases. CDR1 LNHNV and CDR2 YYDKDF come from the germline V gene (reference sequence). CDR3 length equals 20 residues. The V and J ends lost 0 bases and 1 base, in that order; junction bases with no gene match: 16. CDR3 nucleotides: TGTGCCACCAGCAGAGAAACCCCCTGGGGCAGGGGGCGTGAGAACACTGAAGCTTTCTTT. It specifies CATSRETPWGRGRENTEAFF. The variable domain in full, completed from reference TRBV15 and TRBJ1-1, reads DAMVIQNPRYQVTQFGKPVTLSCSQTLNHNVMYWYQQKSSQAPKLLFHYYDKDFNNEADTPDNFQSRRPNTSFCFLDIRSPGLGDTAMYLCATSRETPWGRGRENTEAFFGQGTRLTVV.

The chain links TRBV5-1 to TRBJ2-2; TRBD2 matches at 11 bases. Germline trimming cut 1 base from V and 6 bases from J; bases unmatched to any gene: 5. CDR1 and CDR2 from the germline V gene are SGHRS and YFSETQ. This CDR3 has 16 amino acids. CDR3 loop: CASSLKLAGDPGELFF. The CDR3 bases are TGCGCCAGCAGCTTGAAACTAGCGGGAGACCCCGGGGAGCTGTTTTTT.

This rearrangement joins TRBV18 to TRBJ1-1; D gene ambiguous. CDR3 length: 16 residues. Germline V lookup: CDR1 KGHSH, CDR2 LQKENI. V lost 3 bases and J 4 bases, leaving 18 bases between the germline ends. CDR3 nucleotides: TGTGCCAGCTCACCGCGAGCGGGTTCGGGGAGCACTGAAGCTTTCTTT. It yields the protein CASSPRAGSGSTEAFF.

The chain has TRBV4-2 and TRBJ1-1; D not certain. Deletions cut 5 bases from V and 5 bases from J, with 9 bases between. CDR3 size: 12 residues. The V gene's germline CDR1 is LGHNA and CDR2 YNFKEQ. The CDR3 bases are TGTGCCAGCAGCTATGAACTGACTGAAGCTTTCTTT. Its protein is CASSYELTEAFF.

This rearrangement joins TRBV5-4 to TRBJ2-1, with TRBD2 matching over 8 bases. The CDR3 sequence is 15 residues long. Germline V gives CDR1 SGHNT, CDR2 YYREEE (reference sequence). With V trimmed by 5 bases and J by 7 bases, 11 bases remained unmatched. In DNA form, the CDR3 reads TGTGCCAGCAGGCTAACTAGCGGCGGGGGGAATGAGCAGTTCTTC. Translating gives CASRLTSGGGNEQFF.